What follows are 15 T cell receptor beta chains derived from one specimen sequenced in a study of response to subunit inactivated influenza vaccine. MiXCR, run by TCRdb on the RT-PCR reads, gives a single entry per CDR3 protein. The table lists 500,000 to 600,000 distinct CDR3 sequences, over 9.5% of them singletons. The specimen comprised PBMCs from blood, sampled on the day of vaccination. The receptors here all came from a man aged 45 to 65 who received an inactivated influenza vaccine.

The chain carries TRBV12-3 or TRBV12-4 and TRBJ2-5; TRBD2 matches at 8 bases. Trimming cost V 1 base and J 5 bases; bases outside gene matches: 6. This CDR3 region has 15 residues. CDR3 nucleotides: TGTGCCAGCAGTTTAGTAGGACTAGCTCTCGAGACCCAGTACTTC. Translated, it gives CASSLVGLALETQYF.

This clonotype was detected only a few times. The chain combines TRBV29-1 with TRBJ2-3; 8 bases line up with TRBD2. The CDR3 has 15 residues. Germline CDR1 and CDR2: SQVTM and ANQGSEA. V trimming: 7 bases; J trimming: 6 bases; junction bases outside the gene matches: 15. The CDR3 loop reads CSGKCLAGGSDTQYF. The CDR3 region has the DNA TGCAGCGGGAAATGTCTGGCGGGAGGATCGGATACGCAGTATTTT.

The DNA of the CDR3 is TGTGCCAGCAGCCAAGTTGCGGGAGCGTACAATGAGCAGTTCTTC. It yields the protein CASSQVAGAYNEQFF. The chain employs TRBV3-1 and TRBJ2-1; 7 bases fit TRBD2. CDR1 is LGHDT and CDR2 is YNNKEL in the germline V gene (reference sequence). The CDR3 runs to 15 residues. J gave up 4 bases and V 1 base, and 4 bases lay outside the gene matches.

The V gene is TRBV20-1, the J gene TRBJ2-1; TRBD2 matches at 8 bases. This CDR3 is 14 amino acids long. The ends lost 1 base at V and 9 bases at J; junction bases unmatched: 8. Germline V CDR1 and CDR2: DFQATT, SNEGSKA (reference sequence). CDR3 bases: TGCAGTGCTAGAGGATTCGGGAGGGCCAGTGAGCAGTTCTTC. Amino acid sequence: CSARGFGRASEQFF.

V and J are TRBV2 and TRBJ2-7; D is unresolved. V lost 3 bases and J lost 1, with 7 bases in between. The CDR3 runs 13 residues. CDR1 and CDR2 (germline): SNHLY, FYNNEI. In DNA, the CDR3 is TGTGCCAGCAGTGAGATACAGTCCTACGAGCAGTACTTC. This translates into CASSEIQSYEQYF.

This chain joins TRBV7-2 and TRBJ2-2, with 8 bases fitting TRBD2. The germline V gene encodes CDR1 SGHTA and CDR2 FQGNSA. This CDR3 is 14 amino acids long. Trimming cost V 3 bases and J 8 bases; bases outside gene matches: 5. This CDR3 is CASSFSGIVGELFF. The CDR3 DNA follows: TGTGCCAGCAGCTTTAGCGGGATTGTGGGGGAGCTGTTTTTT.

This clonotype has a count of ten or more. The rearrangement links TRBV11-1 to TRBJ2-1, with 12 bases matching TRBD2. The ends lost 5 bases at V and 7 bases at J; junction bases unmatched: 12. CDR1 and CDR2 (germline): SGHAT, FQDESV (reference sequence). The CDR3 spans 17 residues. The DNA for the CDR3 is TGTGCCAGCAGCCTGATGAACCTAGCGGGAGGGCGGAATGAGCAGTTCTTC. Amino acids: CASSLMNLAGGRNEQFF.

J is TRBJ2-3 and V is TRBV20-1; D might be TRBD1 (6 bases). Per the germline V gene, CDR1 is DFQATT and CDR2 is SNEGSKA (reference sequence). V was pared by 5 bases and J by 4 bases, with 25 bases between. This CDR3 comprises 17 residues. As DNA, the CDR3 is TGCAGTGCTCAAGATGCTTTACAGGGAACCCATCCAGATACGCAGTATTTT. It is translated as CSAQDALQGTHPDTQYF.

This clonotype was seen a handful of times. The CDR3 loop is CASSFVRGNTEAFF. CDR3 DNA: TGTGCCAGCAGCTTCGTCAGAGGGAACACTGAAGCTTTCTTT. The chain uses TRBV3-1 and TRBJ1-1; no clear D gene. Germline V gives CDR1 LGHDT, CDR2 YNNKEL (reference sequence). Trimming took off 5 bases at V and 1 base at J, with 11 bases between the two ends. The CDR3 runs 14 residues.

This clonotype was found once. This CDR3 is CASSLVSPGVYEQYF. As DNA, the CDR3 is TGTGCCAGCAGCTTGGTCTCCCCGGGAGTATACGAGCAGTACTTC. The V and J genes are TRBV7-2 and TRBJ2-7; a weak D match, TRBD2 (6 bases). The CDR3 totals 15 residues. CDR1 and CDR2 from the germline V gene are SGHTA and FQGNSA. Trimming left V 3 bases short and J 4 bases short, with 16 bases between. The full variable domain, completed using reference TRBV7-2 and TRBJ2-7, is GAGVSQSPSNKVTEKGKDVELRCDPISGHTALYWYRQSLGQGLEFLIYFQGNSAPDKSGLPSDRFSAERTGGSVSTLTIQRTQQEDSAVYLCASSLVSPGVYEQYFGPGTRLTVT.

This chain connects TRBV6-1 to TRBJ2-3; perhaps TRBD2 as D (6 bases). V shed 0 bases and J shed 10 bases, with 11 bases lying between them. Per germline, CDR1 MNHNS and CDR2 SASEGT. This CDR3 is 13 amino acids long. CDR3 sequence reads: CASSEAGGVPQYF. The CDR3 coding sequence is TGTGCCAGCAGTGAAGCGGGCGGGGTTCCGCAGTATTTT.

This clonotype was observed a few times. The V gene is TRBV7-3, the J gene TRBJ1-1, with a tentative D call TRBD1 (6 bases). Trimming stripped 2 bases from V and 1 base from J, with 14 bases between. Germline CDR1 SGHTA, CDR2 FQGTGA. This CDR3 has 16 amino acids. The CDR3, as DNA: TGTGCCAGCAGCTTATATTGGGGACACACGAACACTGAAGCTTTCTTT. Translating it yields CASSLYWGHTNTEAFF.

This chain links TRBV7-2 with TRBJ2-1, with TRBD1 matching over 8 bases. Germline CDR1 is SGHTA and CDR2 is FQGNSA. Trimming took 7 bases from V and 7 from J; bases not matched to a gene: 9. The CDR3 has 14 residues. The CDR3 region has the DNA TGTGCCAGCACCCCCGCAGGGGGCTGGAATGAGCAGTTCTTC. It translates to CASTPAGGWNEQFF.

This clonotype was recorded many times. The chain employs TRBV15 and TRBJ2-7; tentatively, D is TRBD1 (5 bases). Trimming cost V 7 bases and J 3 bases, with 19 bases left between them. Germline V lookup: CDR1 LNHNV, CDR2 YYDKDF (reference sequence). The CDR3 length is 15 residues. Here the CDR3 reads CATKEGVLGNYEQYF. The CDR3 bases are TGTGCCACCAAAGAAGGGGTTCTAGGGAACTACGAGCAGTACTTC.

In this sample, this clonotype turned up many times. V and J are TRBV6-5 and TRBJ2-1; D unclear. There are 14 residues in the CDR3. V was pared by 0 bases and J by 4 bases, with 7 bases between. CDR1 is MNHEY and CDR2 is SVGAGI in the germline V gene. The CDR3, as DNA: TGTGCCAGCAGTTACTCGGACGGTTACAATGAGCAGTTCTTC. Its protein is CASSYSDGYNEQFF.